This T cell receptor beta chain was profiled in a study of human T cells and chemical hapten exposure. Study-level information: TCR yields per sample varied mostly from small pooled library volume differences.

Time point noted: patch test 3, about 24 weeks after DPC sensitization. Treatment indicated: therapeutic diphenylcyclopropenone sensitization with weekly scalp DPC. V was pared by 7 bases and J by 3 bases, with 10 bases between. The V gene's germline CDR1 is SQVTM and CDR2 ANQGSEA. This CDR3 spans 11 amino acids. For the library, individual cDNA molecules each received unique molecular identifiers. A single record per CDR3 protein comes from TCRdb applying MiXCR to the RACE reads. This sample has 50,000 to 70,000 distinct CDR3 sequences; roughly 12% occur once, and the top ten carry 2.4%. V gene TRBV29-1 combines with J gene TRBJ2-7; D unclear. This clonotype was sampled from a man aged 30 to 45 with alopecia areata. Some clones in this sample may be carry-over from other donors' samples. Here the sequenced sample was whole blood, taken in connection with sensitization to the hapten diphenylcyclopropenone (DPC). As DNA, the CDR3 is TGCAGCGCACTACAGAACTACGAGCAGTACTTC. Translating it yields CSALQNYEQYF.